These 25 T cell receptor beta chains were sequenced from one sample in a study of regulatory T cells in long-lasting Graves disease. Time point indicated: persistent/refractory GD, antithyroid drugs over 5 years with positive TRAb. Generation of the TCR library employed RNA extracted from PBMCs. Assembly of TCR beta libraries relied on iRepertoire HTBI primers together with Arm-PCR of CDR3 regions. Each CDR3 protein is one row after TCRdb ran MiXCR on the multiplex PCR reads. The sample yields approximately 400,000 distinct CDR3 sequences, roughly 20% seen once. This specimen consisted of peripheral blood mononuclear cells (PBMCs), obtained when the disease was refractory, from a patient treated with antithyroid drugs. Receptors originate from a woman in her thirties or forties with Graves disease.

This clonotype occurred a few times. The chain couples TRBV15 to TRBJ1-4; a weak D match, TRBD1 (6 bases). The V gene's germline CDR1 is LNHNV and CDR2 YYDKDF (reference sequence). V lost 0 bases and J lost 7, with 12 bases in between. This CDR3 comprises 15 residues. Here the CDR3 reads CATSRDPGGPEKLFF. In DNA, the CDR3 is TGTGCCACCAGCAGAGATCCGGGGGGCCCTGAAAAACTGTTTTTT.

This sequence joins TRBV27 and TRBJ2-7; the D is unclear. CDR1 MNHEY and CDR2 SMNVEV come from the germline V gene (reference sequence). This CDR3 has 14 residues. V was shortened by 3 bases and J by 3 bases, with 12 bases between the two germline ends. In DNA form, the CDR3 reads TGTGCCAGCAGTTTGGCCGGGCCTCACTACGAGCAGTACTTC. Amino acid sequence: CASSLAGPHYEQYF.

This sequence joins TRBV6-9 and TRBJ2-7; D perhaps matches TRBD2 (5 bases). Trimming stripped 3 bases from V and 0 bases from J, with 9 bases between. CDR3 length equals 14 residues. The germline V gene encodes CDR1 MNHGY and CDR2 SVAAGI. The CDR3 sequence: CASSYPGFSYEQYF. In nucleotides, the CDR3 is TGTGCCAGCAGTTACCCGGGGTTCTCCTACGAGCAGTACTTC.

This clonotype was seen ten or more times. This chain connects TRBV28 to TRBJ2-2; D gene ambiguous. CDR3 length: 14 residues. Germline values: CDR1 MDHEN, CDR2 SYDVKM. V was shortened by 3 bases and J by 4 bases, with 9 bases between the two germline ends. CDR3 in DNA: TGTGCCAGCAGTTTGTACAGCCTCACCGGGGAGCTGTTTTTT. Translated, it gives CASSLYSLTGELFF.

This clonotype was seen more than once but under ten times. The chain joins TRBV5-1 to TRBJ1-1; no reliable D call. Germline loops: CDR1 SGHRS, CDR2 YFSETQ. The CDR3 contains 12 residues. V shed 4 bases and J shed 10 bases, with 14 bases lying between them. The CDR3 DNA is TGCGCCAGCAGCATATCGGACGTCCCAGCTTTCTTT. It translates to CASSISDVPAFF.

This clonotype was seen once. The V gene is TRBV12-3 or TRBV12-4, the J gene TRBJ2-1, with TRBD1 matching 8 bases. The CDR3 runs to 17 residues. Trimming cost V 2 bases and J 4 bases; bases outside gene matches: 10. The CDR3 nucleotides are TGTGCCAGCAGTTTAAGACGGTACAGGGGGAAATACAATGAGCAGTTCTTC. Encoded protein: CASSLRRYRGKYNEQFF.

This clonotype appeared many times. The CDR3 DNA reads TGCAGTGCTAGGAGGGGTAATGAAAAACTGTTTTTT. This encodes CSARRGNEKLFF. The V and J genes are TRBV20-1 and TRBJ1-4, with D possibly TRBD1 on 5 matching bases. Trimming stripped 3 bases from V and 4 bases from J, with 6 bases between. The CDR3 has 12 residues. CDR1 and CDR2 from the germline V gene are DFQATT and SNEGSKA (reference sequence).

This sequence joins TRBV2 and TRBJ2-1, with TRBD2 matching over 8 bases. In germline, CDR1 is SNHLY, CDR2 FYNNEI. V lost 7 bases and J lost 6; bases outside the gene matches: 5. The CDR3 is 13 amino acids. The CDR3 DNA reads as TGTGCCAGCAAACTAGCGGTCATCAATGAGCAGTTCTTC. This gives the protein CASKLAVINEQFF.

The chain employs TRBV27 and TRBJ2-7; D possibly uses TRBD1 or TRBD2 (5 bases each). Germline V gives CDR1 MNHEY, CDR2 SMNVEV (reference sequence). V shed 5 bases and J shed 0 bases, with 11 bases lying between them. The CDR3 spans 14 residues. The CDR3 sequence: CASSVRGHSYEQYF. In DNA form, the CDR3 reads TGTGCCAGCAGTGTGAGGGGTCACTCCTACGAGCAGTACTTC.

Many counts were recorded for this clonotype. The chain has TRBV28 and TRBJ1-5; TRBD1 matches 7 bases. The CDR3 sequence is 15 residues long. Germline V gene data show CDR1 as MDHEN and CDR2 as SYDVKM. V lost 6 bases and J lost 4; bases outside the gene matches: 9. The CDR3 reads CASRQGGWGNQPQHF. The CDR3 DNA follows: TGTGCCAGCAGGCAAGGGGGCTGGGGGAATCAGCCCCAGCATTTT.

There are many counts of this clonotype. The J gene is TRBJ1-4, the V gene TRBV28; no firm D call. The CDR3 has 14 residues. V lost 6 bases to trimming and J lost 1 base, with 9 bases between them. The germline V gene has CDR1 MDHEN and CDR2 SYDVKM. DNA of the CDR3: TGTGCCAGCAGCACCCGGATAACTAATGAAAAACTGTTTTTT. Translating gives CASSTRITNEKLFF.

The table lists this clonotype with a few counts. V and J are TRBV29-1 and TRBJ2-2, with D possibly being TRBD1 or TRBD2 (6 bases each). The CDR3 has 14 residues. Germline lookup yields CDR1 SQVTM and CDR2 ANQGSEA. The germline V and J ends were trimmed by 0 bases and 8 bases, with 13 bases remaining between them. CDR3 residues: CSVEERGDRGELFF. For the CDR3, the DNA is TGCAGCGTTGAAGAGCGGGGAGACAGGGGGGAGCTGTTTTTT.

This clonotype was counted only a few times. CDR3 DNA: TGTGCCAGCAGTGAAGCGGGGACGGCCTCCTACAATGAGCAGTTCTTC. Protein sequence: CASSEAGTASYNEQFF. The rearrangement links TRBV2 to TRBJ2-1; D might be TRBD1 or TRBD2, each matching 5 bases. This CDR3 has 16 residues. The germline V gene encodes CDR1 SNHLY and CDR2 FYNNEI. Between the trimmed V and J ends, which lost 0 bases and 0 bases, there was a span of 9 bases.

This clonotype was counted only a few times. The chain uses TRBV4-1 and TRBJ2-5, with 11 positions matching TRBD2. The V and J ends lost 1 base and 4 bases, in that order; junction bases with no gene match: 11. The V gene's germline CDR1 is MGHRA and CDR2 YSYEKL. The CDR3 is made up of 18 amino acids. The CDR3 DNA is TGCGCCAGCAGCCAAGCTCCTCGGGGACTAGCGGCCCGAGAGACCCAGTACTTC. It yields the protein CASSQAPRGLAARETQYF.

This clonotype was detected a few times. The chain combines TRBV7-9 with TRBJ1-2, with D perhaps TRBD1 (5 bases). This CDR3 contains 14 residues. The germline V gene encodes CDR1 SEHNR and CDR2 FQNEAQ (reference sequence). V gave up 1 base and J gave up 1 base, with 7 bases separating them. DNA of the CDR3: TGTGCCAGCAGCTTAGGACAGTATAACTATGGCTACACCTTC. It yields the protein CASSLGQYNYGYTF.

This chain connects TRBV7-9 to TRBJ2-2, with 10 bases fitting TRBD2. The length of the CDR3 is 18 residues. V shed 5 bases, J shed 5 bases, and the junction held 14 bases outside the gene matches. Germline CDR1 reads SEHNR; CDR2 reads FQNEAQ (reference sequence). CDR3 sequence reads: CASSPAPRTSGRTGELFF. The CDR3, as DNA: TGTGCCAGCAGCCCCGCCCCGAGGACTAGCGGAAGAACCGGGGAGCTGTTTTTT.

The chain is built from TRBV19 and TRBJ2-2; D unclear. V was pared by 4 bases and J by 6 bases, with 12 bases between. The germline CDR1 and CDR2 sequences are LNHDA and SQIVND (reference sequence). The CDR3 extends over 14 amino acids. The CDR3 loop reads CASSTSKWAGELFF. The CDR3 DNA reads TGTGCCAGTAGTACTTCAAAATGGGCCGGGGAGCTGTTTTTT.

The chain joins TRBV7-6 to TRBJ1-1; D is ambiguous. V dropped 0 bases and J dropped 4 bases, with 9 bases sitting between them. CDR3 length: 14 residues. From germline, CDR1 is SGHVS and CDR2 FNYEAQ. Here the CDR3 DNA reads TGTGCCAGCAGCTTAGCAGCTGGTGCCACTGAAGCTTTCTTT. Its translation: CASSLAAGATEAFF.

This clonotype was picked up many times. This chain connects TRBV3-1 to TRBJ2-5, with 11 bases that match TRBD2. Looked up from germline, CDR1 is LGHDT and CDR2 is YNNKEL (reference sequence). CDR3 size: 16 residues. The V and J ends lost 1 base and 4 bases, in that order; junction bases with no gene match: 5. The CDR3, as DNA: TGTGCCAGCAGCCAAGCGACTAGCGGGACCGGAGAGACCCAGTACTTC. Its translation is CASSQATSGTGETQYF.

The chain is built from TRBV19 and TRBJ1-5; D may be TRBD1 (6 bases). CDR1 LNHDA and CDR2 SQIVND come from the germline V gene (reference sequence). V shed 2 bases and J shed 2 bases, with 22 bases lying between them. This CDR3 spans 19 amino acids. CDR3 sequence: CASSIYTGTLSFGNQPQHF. The CDR3 DNA sequence: TGTGCCAGTAGTATATATACAGGGACCCTTTCTTTTGGCAATCAGCCCCAGCATTTT.

To note about this clonotype: This clone may be a read error of a much larger clone one base away. The CDR3 nucleotides are TGTGCCAACACCCCCCAGGGGTTGGGCACCGGGGAGCTGTTTTTT. Translating it yields CANTPQGLGTGELFF. This rearrangement joins TRBV28 to TRBJ2-2, with TRBD1 as a possible D gene (6 bases). This CDR3 has 15 amino acids. From germline, CDR1 is MDHEN and CDR2 SYDVKM. Trimming removed 10 bases from V and 4 bases from J, with 19 bases in between.

V is TRBV5-1 and J is TRBJ2-2, with D possibly TRBD2 on 6 matching bases. The CDR3 length is 15 residues. V lost 1 base and J lost 1, with 8 bases in between. Germline CDR1 SGHRS, CDR2 YFSETQ. The CDR3 DNA follows: TGCGCCAGCAGCTTGTTTAGCGGGAACACCGGGGAGCTGTTTTTT. This sequence encodes CASSLFSGNTGELFF. Supplemented by reference TRBV5-1 and TRBJ2-2, the full variable domain reads KAGVTQTPRYLIKTRGQQVTLSCSPISGHRSVSWYQQTPGQGLQFLFEYFSETQRNKGNFPGRFSGRQFSNSRSEMNVSTLELGDSALYLCASSLFSGNTGELFFGEGSRLTVL.

This clonotype has at least ten counts. The V and J genes are TRBV6-5 and TRBJ2-7; D is ambiguous. This CDR3 is 14 amino acids long. V was pared by 0 bases and J by 6 bases, with 12 bases between. Germline V gene lookup returns CDR1 MNHEY and CDR2 SVGAGI. DNA for the CDR3: TGTGCCAGCAGTTACTCATTAGGGTCGGCCGAGCAGTACTTC. Protein product: CASSYSLGSAEQYF.

This clonotype was picked up a small number of times. The J gene is TRBJ2-1, the V gene TRBV28; no definite D call. Deletions cut 5 bases from V and 1 base from J, with 9 bases between. The CDR3 covers 14 residues. Germline assignment: CDR1 MDHEN and CDR2 SYDVKM. CDR3 in DNA: TGTGCCAGCAGTCGTAGAGTATCCTACAATGAGCAGTTCTTC. It specifies CASSRRVSYNEQFF.

V gene TRBV30 combines with J gene TRBJ1-5; D is uncertain. V was cut by 3 bases and J by 4 bases, with 16 bases left in between. CDR1 is GTSNPN and CDR2 is SVGIG in the germline V gene (reference sequence). The CDR3 contains 15 residues. The CDR3, as DNA: TGTGCCTGGAGGGGCCGTGTAGGGTTGAATCAGCCCCAGCATTTT. Its translation is CAWRGRVGLNQPQHF.